A single sample gave rise to the 9 T cell receptor beta chains below, sequenced in a study of blood T cell repertoires in COVID-19. The method was immunoSEQ multiplex PCR; TCRdb's version includes in-frame clones alone and lacks a portion of them. This repertoire shows tens of thousands of clones, 88% found once; its top ten account for 7.9%. Sequences were obtained from peripheral blood. These TCRs come from a man in his sixties with COVID-19, enrolled during active disease.

The rearrangement uses TRBV7-3 and TRBJ2-2, with a weak D call TRBD2 (6 bases). CDR1 SGHTA and CDR2 FQGTGA come from the germline V gene. The V gene lost 5 bases and the J gene lost 5 bases, with 12 bases spanning the gap. The CDR3 covers 14 residues. The CDR3 protein is CASSTEGRTGELFF. In nucleotides, the CDR3 is TGTGCCAGCAGCACCGAGGGGAGGACCGGGGAGCTGTTTTTT.

In this sample, this clone turned up a few times. V gene TRBV23-1 combines with J gene TRBJ1-6; 7 nucleotides agree with TRBD1. TRBV23-1 is assigned to the ORF class and has an uncertain function. J lost 6 bases, V lost 3 bases, and 8 bases had no gene match. CDR3 length: 16 residues. The CDR3: CASSHPPTGPNSPLHF. The CDR3 DNA sequence: TGCGCCAGCAGTCACCCCCCGACAGGGCCTAATTCACCCCTCCACTTT.

In its sample, this clone was seen a few times. This CDR3 reads CASSTVLNTEAFF. As DNA, the CDR3 is TGTGCCAGTAGTACGGTCCTGAACACTGAAGCTTTCTTT. The rearrangement uses TRBV19 and TRBJ1-1; D is undetermined. This CDR3 comprises 13 residues. Deletions cut 4 bases from V and 0 bases from J, with 6 bases between. Germline-derived CDR1 and CDR2 are LNHDA and SQIVND (reference sequence).

To note about this clone: Compared with germline, one end of the junction differs, possibly owing to a read error. This sequence joins TRBV3-1 (or the pseudogene TRBV3-2) and TRBJ2-3; 8 bases fit TRBD1. CDR1 is LGHDT, CDR2 YNNKEL, per germline (reference sequence). This CDR3 region has 15 residues. Written as DNA, the CDR3 is TGTGTCAGCAGCCAAGACGGACAGGGCCCAGATACGCAGTATTTT. Its translation: CVSSQDGQGPDTQYF.

The chain combines TRBV4-1 with TRBJ2-2; TRBD2 matches 12 bases. The CDR3 contains 20 residues. CDR1 and CDR2 from the germline V gene are MGHRA and YSYEKL. The V gene end was trimmed by 0 bases and the J gene end by 3 bases; junction bases not matched to a gene: 11. In DNA form, the CDR3 reads TGCGCCAGCAGCCAAGATAGCCTAGCGGGAGGGGGGCTGGACACCGGGGAGCTGTTTTTT. Protein sequence: CASSQDSLAGGGLDTGELFF.

The rearrangement links TRBV19 to TRBJ2-1; 8 positions match TRBD2. Trimming removed 6 bases from V and 9 bases from J; junction bases left unmatched: 10. The germline CDR1 and CDR2 sequences are LNHDA and SQIVND (reference sequence). The CDR3 is 14 residues long. CDR3 sequence: CASSPRAGGGEQFF. CDR3 nucleotides: TGTGCCAGTAGCCCTCGGGCGGGAGGTGGTGAGCAGTTCTTC.

The chain recombines TRBV7-6 with TRBJ1-4; 7 bases agree with TRBD1. The germline V gene has CDR1 SGHVS and CDR2 FNYEAQ. V shed 4 bases and J 5 bases; nucleotides not matched to a gene: 4. The CDR3 contains 14 residues. CDR3 protein: CASSSTGWNEKLFF. Written as DNA, the CDR3 is TGTGCCAGCAGCTCGACAGGGTGGAATGAAAAACTGTTTTTT.

The rearrangement joins TRBV2 to TRBJ1-3, with D perhaps matching TRBD1 (6 bases). The germline V gene has CDR1 SNHLY and CDR2 FYNNEI. The CDR3 consists of 12 residues. Trimming took off 8 bases at V and 7 bases at J, with 12 bases between the two ends. Here the CDR3 reads CASRDTPNTIYF. CDR3 nucleotides: TGTGCCAGCCGGGACACTCCTAACACCATATATTTT.

The CDR3 spells CASSQDPVDQDEQYF. The CDR3 DNA reads TGCGCCAGCAGCCAAGACCCGGTCGATCAGGACGAGCAGTACTTC. This chain links TRBV4-1 with TRBJ2-7; D uncertain. Deletions cut 0 bases from V and 5 bases from J, with 14 bases between. CDR1 and CDR2 (germline): MGHRA, YSYEKL. The CDR3 is made up of 15 amino acids.